The 18 T cell receptor beta chains below come from one sample, sequenced in a study of control samples from healthy donors and cancer patients. The repertoire was sequenced with immunoSEQ multiplex PCR; TCRdb's copy has only in-frame clones and lacks some. The table shows around 100,000 clones, with 80% to 90% occurring only once. Material: blood. The receptors were gathered from a man aged 25 to 45 in good health.

The chain uses TRBV20-1 and TRBJ2-7, with D perhaps matching TRBD1 (5 bases). CDR3 length: 11 residues. The ends were cut back, 4 bases at V and 3 bases at J, with 7 bases in the middle. CDR1 is DFQATT, CDR2 SNEGSKA, per germline (reference sequence). The CDR3 DNA follows: TGCAGTGCTACCAGGGACTACGAGCAGTACTTC. Residues: CSATRDYEQYF.

The V gene is TRBV3-1 (or the pseudogene TRBV3-2), the J gene TRBJ2-6; the D is unclear. The CDR3 spans 15 residues. The germline CDR1 and CDR2 sequences are LGHDT and YNNKEL (reference sequence). Trimming stripped 1 base from V and 0 bases from J, with 4 bases between. The CDR3 coding sequence is TGTGCCAGCAGCCAAGTGAGCTCTGGGGCCAACGTCCTGACTTTC. This gives the protein CASSQVSSGANVLTF.

The chain couples TRBV14 to TRBJ2-1; D perhaps matches TRBD1 (6 bases). This CDR3 is 14 amino acids long. Germline-derived CDR1 and CDR2 are SGHDN and FVKESK. Trimming took off 4 bases at V and 0 bases at J, with 7 bases between the two ends. In DNA, the CDR3 is TGTGCCAGCAGCCGGACAGTCTCCTACAATGAGCAGTTCTTC. Amino acid sequence: CASSRTVSYNEQFF.

V usage is TRBV6-6 and J usage is TRBJ1-1; D ambiguous. Trimming took off 5 bases at V and 2 bases at J, with 12 bases between the two ends. This CDR3 contains 14 residues. The germline CDR1 and CDR2 sequences are MNHNY and SVGAGI (reference sequence). As DNA, the CDR3 is TGTGCCAGCAGTCACCCCCAGGAAAACACTGAAGCTTTCTTT. Its translation: CASSHPQENTEAFF.

The rearrangement links TRBV4-2 to TRBJ2-1; D remains unclear. CDR1 and CDR2 (germline): LGHNA, YNFKEQ. V dropped 1 base and J dropped 5 bases, with 9 bases sitting between them. The CDR3 consists of 14 residues. The CDR3 sequence is CASSQVTEHNEQFF. Here the CDR3 DNA reads TGTGCCAGCAGCCAAGTAACAGAACACAATGAGCAGTTCTTC.

The rearrangement uses TRBV21-1 and TRBJ1-1. TRBV21-1 is recorded as a pseudogene. The CDR3 contains 15 residues. CDR3 sequence: CASSKAAAGGTEAFF. DNA for the CDR3: TGTGCCAGCAGCAAAGCGGCAGCGGGGGGCACTGAAGCTTTCTTT.

The genes are TRBV7-2 and TRBJ1-5; D call uncertain. V dropped 5 bases and J dropped 1 base, with 6 bases sitting between them. CDR1 and CDR2 (germline): SGHTA, FQGNSA. CDR3 length: 13 residues. The CDR3 is CASSLQSNQPQHF. CDR3 in DNA: TGTGCCAGCAGCCTCCAGAGCAATCAGCCCCAGCATTTT.

This clone was seen only once. This CDR3 is CASSEAQGYNEQYF. In DNA, the CDR3 is TGTGCCAGCAGTGAAGCGCAAGGATATAACGAGCAGTACTTC. This chain links TRBV2 with TRBJ2-7, with D unclear. Trimming shortened V by 0 bases and J by 5 bases, and 11 bases separated the two germline ends. The CDR3 spans 14 residues. Per the germline V gene, CDR1 is SNHLY and CDR2 is FYNNEI. The whole variable domain, remainder taken from reference TRBV2 and TRBJ2-7, is EPEVTQTPSHQVTQMGQEVILRCVPISNHLYFYWYRQILGQKVEFLVSFYNNEISEKSEIFDDQFSVERPDGSNFTLKIRSTKLEDSAMYFCASSEAQGYNEQYFGPGTRLTVT.

V usage is TRBV6-2 or TRBV6-3 and J usage is TRBJ1-6; D is ambiguous. With 4 bases removed from V and 13 bases from J, the gap between germline ends came to 11 bases. The CDR3 totals 12 residues. CDR1 and CDR2 (germline): MNHEY, SVGEGT. This CDR3 is CASSFPLRPLHF. CDR3 in DNA: TGTGCCAGCAGTTTCCCTTTGCGGCCCCTCCACTTT.

The chain employs TRBV7-2 and TRBJ2-1, with D hard to call. V was pared by 3 bases and J by 4 bases, with 10 bases between. Germline V gene lookup returns CDR1 SGHTA and CDR2 FQGNSA. CDR3 size: 14 residues. The CDR3: CASSLAEQYNEQFF. The CDR3 DNA follows: TGTGCCAGCAGCTTGGCGGAGCAATACAATGAGCAGTTCTTC.

The chain carries TRBV7-3 and TRBJ2-2; D ambiguous. This CDR3 spans 13 amino acids. Germline V gene lookup returns CDR1 SGHTA and CDR2 FQGTGA. The V gene lost 5 bases and the J gene lost 5 bases, with 9 bases spanning the gap. Here the CDR3 DNA reads TGTGCCAGCAGCCCTAAGGCGACCGGGGAGCTGTTTTTT. Protein: CASSPKATGELFF.

The genes are TRBV9 and TRBJ2-5, with TRBD1 as a possible D gene (6 bases). V was shortened by 0 bases and J by 4 bases, with 13 bases between the two germline ends. Germline CDR1 and CDR2: SGDLS and YYNGEE. The length of the CDR3 is 15 residues. CDR3 residues: CASSVAGGSGETQYF. CDR3 DNA sequence: TGTGCCAGCAGCGTAGCTGGGGGCAGTGGAGAGACCCAGTACTTC.

This chain connects TRBV11-3 to TRBJ2-3; either TRBD1 or TRBD2 may supply D (5 bases each). CDR1 and CDR2 (germline): SGHNT, YENEEA. Trimming pared 4 bases from V and 5 bases from J, leaving 10 bases between. The CDR3 runs 13 residues. For the CDR3, the DNA is TGTGCCAGCAGCTCGAGGGACGGAGATACGCAGTATTTT. Translated, it gives CASSSRDGDTQYF. Full variable domain (outside the CDR3, taken from reference TRBV11-3 and TRBJ2-3): EAGVVQSPRYKIIEKKQPVAFWCNPISGHNTLYWYLQNLGQGPELLIRYENEEAVDDSQLPKDRFSAERLKGVDSTLKIQPAELGDSAVYLCASSSRDGDTQYFGPGTRLTVL.

The V gene is TRBV28, the J gene TRBJ2-5; D gene ambiguous. V dropped 3 bases and J dropped 1 base, with 12 bases sitting between them. CDR3 length: 15 amino acids. In germline, CDR1 is MDHEN, CDR2 SYDVKM. The CDR3 here is CASSFSLPVQETQYF. In DNA form, the CDR3 reads TGTGCCAGCAGTTTCTCCCTCCCCGTCCAAGAGACCCAGTACTTC.

Points on this clone: The junction and the germline gene differ at one end; a read error may be behind it. The CDR3 nucleotides are TGTGCCAGCAATGTCGGACCCTCCAATAATTCACCCCTCCACTTT. Amino acids: CASNVGPSNNSPLHF. The chain is built from TRBV27 and TRBJ1-6; no clear D gene. This CDR3 spans 15 amino acids. The germline V gene encodes CDR1 MNHEY and CDR2 SMNVEV (reference sequence).

The J gene is TRBJ2-7, the V gene TRBV2; D gene uncertain. Trimming pared 9 bases from V and 3 bases from J, leaving 12 bases between. The germline V gene encodes CDR1 SNHLY and CDR2 FYNNEI. The CDR3 is made up of 12 amino acids. The CDR3 here is CASRGSLYEQYF. The CDR3 DNA sequence: TGTGCCAGTCGAGGCTCCCTCTACGAGCAGTACTTC.

The rearrangement links TRBV5-4 to TRBJ1-1; no firm D call. The CDR3 is made up of 11 amino acids. V lost 4 bases and J 10 bases, leaving 11 bases between the germline ends. Per germline, CDR1 SGHNT and CDR2 YYREEE (reference sequence). CDR3: CASSLGTGAFF. In DNA, the CDR3 is TGTGCCAGCAGCCTGGGAACGGGAGCTTTCTTT.

The chain uses TRBV9 and TRBJ2-3; the match to TRBD2 covers 9 bases. Looked up from germline, CDR1 is SGDLS and CDR2 is YYNGEE. The CDR3 loop spans 16 amino acids. V shed 0 bases, J shed 5 bases, and the junction held 7 bases outside the gene matches. The CDR3 loop reads CASSVGTSGLQDTQYF. Written as DNA, the CDR3 is TGTGCCAGCAGCGTAGGTACTAGCGGGCTCCAAGATACGCAGTATTTT. Looking up the rest from reference TRBV9 and TRBJ2-3 gives the full variable domain: DSGVTQTPKHLITATGQRVTLRCSPRSGDLSVYWYQQSLDQGLQFLIQYYNGEERAKGNILERFSAQQFPDLHSELNLSSLELGDSALYFCASSVGTSGLQDTQYFGPGTRLTVL.